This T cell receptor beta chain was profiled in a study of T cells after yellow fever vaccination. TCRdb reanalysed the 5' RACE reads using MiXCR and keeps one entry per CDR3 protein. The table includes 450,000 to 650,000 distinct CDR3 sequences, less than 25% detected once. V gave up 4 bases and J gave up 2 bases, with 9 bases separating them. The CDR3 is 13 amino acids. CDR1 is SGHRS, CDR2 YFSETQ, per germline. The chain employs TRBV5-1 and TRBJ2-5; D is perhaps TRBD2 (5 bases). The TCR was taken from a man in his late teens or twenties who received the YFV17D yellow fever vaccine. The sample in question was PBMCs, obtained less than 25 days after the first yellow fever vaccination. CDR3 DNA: TGCGCCAGCAGCACGTCGGGACAAGAGACCCAGTACTTC. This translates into CASSTSGQETQYF.